These 5 T cell receptor beta chains were sequenced from one sample in a study of T cell responses to AZD1222 COVID-19 vaccine. The repertoire was sequenced with immunoSEQ multiplex PCR; TCRdb's copy has only in-frame clones and lacks some. Of about 100,000 clones listed, roughly nine tenths are singletons. The source material was peripheral blood, sampled 28 days after the second AZD1222 dose. The receptors here all came from an adult who received the AZD1222 COVID-19 vaccine.

This chain uses TRBV5-6 with TRBJ1-2, with TRBD1 matching over 8 bases. Trimming at V came to 1 base and at J to 6 bases, leaving 5 bases not matched to a gene. Germline CDR1 and CDR2: SGHDT and YYEEEE. The CDR3 has 14 amino acids. Here the CDR3 reads CASSLRQGADGYTF. In DNA form, the CDR3 reads TGTGCCAGCAGCTTGAGGCAGGGGGCTGATGGCTACACCTTC.

The J gene is TRBJ1-5, the V gene TRBV24-1; D might be TRBD1 (6 bases). Per germline, CDR1 KGHDR and CDR2 SFDVKD. V lost 4 bases and J lost 10, with 16 bases in between. CDR3 length: 14 residues. The CDR3 protein is CATSDPDSPIPQHF. The CDR3 nucleotides are TGTGCCACCAGTGACCCGGACAGTCCCATACCCCAGCATTTT.

The chain uses TRBV3-1 (or the pseudogene TRBV3-2) and TRBJ1-4, with D perhaps matching TRBD1 (5 bases). The CDR3 is made up of 15 amino acids. Germline CDR1 reads LGHDT; CDR2 reads YNNKEL (reference sequence). Trimming removed 2 bases from V and 3 bases from J, with 10 bases in between. The CDR3 DNA sequence: TGTGCCAGCAGCCAAACAGGTGTCCCTAATGAAAAACTGTTTTTT. Its translation: CASSQTGVPNEKLFF.

This clone occurred a few times. The rearrangement uses TRBV10-3 and TRBJ1-5; D not certain. CDR3 length equals 17 residues. V was pared by 0 bases and J by 0 bases, with 12 bases between. Germline V gene data show CDR1 as ENHRY and CDR2 as SYGVKD. CDR3 region: CAISESGVGYSNQPQHF. In nucleotides, the CDR3 is TGTGCCATCAGTGAGTCGGGTGTGGGGTATAGCAATCAGCCCCAGCATTTT.

The V gene is TRBV5-1, the J gene TRBJ2-7, with D possibly matching TRBD2 (6 bases). V was clipped by 7 bases and J by 4 bases, with 12 bases between them. Germline loops: CDR1 SGHRS, CDR2 YFSETQ. This CDR3 spans 12 amino acids. This chain's CDR3 is CASQNGGYEQYF. CDR3 bases: TGCGCCAGCCAGAACGGGGGTTACGAGCAGTACTTC.